The T cell receptor (beta chain) described here comes from a study of T cells of healthy individuals. The CDR3 is made up of 15 amino acids. The germline V and J ends were trimmed by 0 bases and 6 bases, with 15 bases remaining between them. Germline-derived CDR1 and CDR2 are DFQATT and SNEGSKA (reference sequence). TCRdb re-analysed the 5' RACE reads in MiXCR, keeping a single row per CDR3 protein. The sample records tens of thousands of distinct CDR3 sequences, about 16% being singletons. This clonotype was detected a few times. The TCR originated in a human donor in good health. The chain employs TRBV20-1 and TRBJ1-5; TRBD1 might be the D (6 bases). Here the CDR3 reads CSARDRGGGSQPQHF. In nucleotides, the CDR3 is TGCAGTGCTAGAGATAGGGGGGGAGGCAGTCAGCCCCAGCATTTT.